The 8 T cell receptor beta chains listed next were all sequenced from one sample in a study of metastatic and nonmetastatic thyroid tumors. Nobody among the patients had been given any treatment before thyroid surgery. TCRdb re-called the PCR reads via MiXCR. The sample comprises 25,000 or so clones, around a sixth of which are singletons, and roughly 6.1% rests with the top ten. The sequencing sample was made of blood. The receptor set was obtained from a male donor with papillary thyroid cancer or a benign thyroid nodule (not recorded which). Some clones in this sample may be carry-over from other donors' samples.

The CDR3 sequence is CASSPPGQGYNEQFF. CDR3 DNA sequence: TGTGCCAGCTCACCGCCGGGACAGGGGTACAATGAGCAGTTCTTC. V is TRBV18 and J is TRBJ2-1; 10 nucleotides agree with TRBD1. Germline V lookup: CDR1 KGHSH, CDR2 LQKENI. The CDR3 sequence is 15 residues long. V lost 3 bases and J lost 4; bases outside the gene matches: 3.

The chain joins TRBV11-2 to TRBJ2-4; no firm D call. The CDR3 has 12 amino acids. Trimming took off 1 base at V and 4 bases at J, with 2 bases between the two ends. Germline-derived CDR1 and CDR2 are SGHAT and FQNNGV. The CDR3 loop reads CASSLGKNIQYF. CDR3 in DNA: TGTGCCAGCAGCTTAGGGAAAAACATTCAGTACTTC.

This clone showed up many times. The CDR3 loop reads CASGLVPGGTEAFF. The CDR3 nucleotides are TGTGCTAGTGGTTTGGTCCCCGGGGGAACTGAAGCTTTCTTT. The V call is TRBV12-5, the J call TRBJ1-1, with D possibly TRBD1 on 5 matching bases. This CDR3 comprises 14 residues. CDR1 is LGHNT and CDR2 is FRNRAP in the germline V gene. Trimming took off 0 bases at V and 5 bases at J, with 10 bases between the two ends.

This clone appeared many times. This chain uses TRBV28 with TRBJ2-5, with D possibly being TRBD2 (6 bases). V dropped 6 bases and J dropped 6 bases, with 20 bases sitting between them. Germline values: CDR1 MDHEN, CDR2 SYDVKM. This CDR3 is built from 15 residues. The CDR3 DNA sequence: TGTGCCAGCAGCTCACAGGTTTCGGGAGTACAGACCCAGTACTTC. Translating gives CASSSQVSGVQTQYF.

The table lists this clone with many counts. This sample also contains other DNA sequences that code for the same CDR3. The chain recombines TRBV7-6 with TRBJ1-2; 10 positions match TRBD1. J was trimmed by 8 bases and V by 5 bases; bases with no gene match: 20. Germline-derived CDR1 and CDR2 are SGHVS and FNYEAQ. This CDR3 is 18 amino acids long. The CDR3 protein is CASSLQSSWGGTGDGYTF. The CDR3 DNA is TGTGCCAGCAGCCTCCAGTCCTCCTGGGGGGGGACAGGGGACGGCTACACCTTC. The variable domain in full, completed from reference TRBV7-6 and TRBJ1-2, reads GAGVSQSPRYKVTKRGQDVALRCDPISGHVSLYWYRQALGQGPEFLTYFNYEAQQDKSGLPNDRFSAERPEGSISTLTIQRTEQRDSAMYRCASSLQSSWGGTGDGYTFGSGTRLTVV.

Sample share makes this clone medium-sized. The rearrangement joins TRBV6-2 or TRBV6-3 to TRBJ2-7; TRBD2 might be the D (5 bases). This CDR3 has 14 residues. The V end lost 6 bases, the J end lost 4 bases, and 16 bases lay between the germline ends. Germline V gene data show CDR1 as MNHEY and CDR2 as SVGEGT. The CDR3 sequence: CASSPDGLRYEQYF. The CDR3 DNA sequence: TGTGCCAGCAGCCCCGACGGACTTAGGTACGAGCAGTACTTC.

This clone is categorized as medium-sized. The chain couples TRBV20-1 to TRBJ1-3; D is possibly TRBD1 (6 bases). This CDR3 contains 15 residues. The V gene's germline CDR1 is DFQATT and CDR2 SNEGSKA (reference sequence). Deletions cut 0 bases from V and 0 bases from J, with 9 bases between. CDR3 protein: CSARDPQGSGNTIYF. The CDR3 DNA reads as TGCAGTGCTAGAGATCCACAGGGCTCTGGAAACACCATATATTTT.

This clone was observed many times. The CDR3 DNA is TGTGCCAGCAGCCCAGCCGGGAGCGGGAGATGGTACAATGAGCAGTTCTTC. This gives the protein CASSPAGSGRWYNEQFF. The chain joins TRBV7-3 to TRBJ2-1; 8 bases match TRBD2. The CDR3 extends over 17 amino acids. The J segment lost 4 bases and the V segment lost 5 bases, leaving 13 bases of the junction unmatched. The germline gives CDR1 SGHTA, CDR2 FQGTGA.